Shown below are 20 T cell receptor beta chains from a single sample sequenced in a study of neoadjuvant anti-PD-1 for oral cavity cancer. The protocol was immunoSEQ multiplex PCR, while the TCRdb copy is restricted to in-frame clones and leaves out a portion. This sample has 50,000 to 65,000 clones; approximately 79% occur once, and the top ten carry just over 2.5%. This specimen was PBMCs, taken before nivolumab (anti-PD-1) treatment. The receptors derive from a person between 40 and 85 years old with oral cavity squamous cell carcinoma.

The J gene is TRBJ2-3, the V gene TRBV5-8, with D possibly TRBD2 on 5 matching bases. This CDR3 contains 14 residues. Germline loops: CDR1 SGHTS, CDR2 YDEGEE. With 4 bases removed from V and 6 bases from J, the gap between germline ends came to 15 bases. The CDR3, as DNA: TGTGCCAGCAGCCCCACTAGATCGGAGGATACGCAGTATTTT. Translating it yields CASSPTRSEDTQYF.

This chain joins TRBV7-2 and TRBJ2-1; no definite D call. CDR1 is SGHTA, CDR2 FQGNSA, per germline. Deletions cut 3 bases from V and 6 bases from J, with 0 bases between. The CDR3 is made up of 10 amino acids. The DNA for the CDR3 is TGTGCCAGCAGCTTCAATGAGCAGTTCTTC. It encodes CASSFNEQFF.

As to this clone: Other DNA sequences within the sample encode an identical CDR3. The chain joins TRBV5-1 to TRBJ1-1, with 9 bases matching TRBD1. The CDR3 runs to 14 residues. From germline, CDR1 is SGHRS and CDR2 YFSETQ. V trimming: 4 bases; J trimming: 4 bases; junction bases outside the gene matches: 5. The chain's CDR3 is CASSTQGAGTEAFF. Written as DNA, the CDR3 is TGCGCCAGCAGCACACAGGGGGCAGGCACTGAAGCTTTCTTT.

The V call is TRBV10-3, the J call TRBJ1-1; 11 nucleotides align to TRBD1. There are 15 residues in the CDR3. Germline CDR1 and CDR2: ENHRY and SYGVKD. The junction had 6 bases not matched to a gene; V was cut back by 6 bases and J by 3 bases. CDR3 region: CAISPTGQGDTEAFF. The CDR3 nucleotides read TGTGCCATCAGCCCTACGGGACAGGGGGACACTGAAGCTTTCTTT.

This chain connects TRBV4-1 to TRBJ1-3; 8 positions agree with TRBD1. The length of the CDR3 is 16 residues. With 4 bases clipped from V and 0 bases from J, the junction kept 5 bases outside the gene matches. Germline loops: CDR1 MGHRA, CDR2 YSYEKL. In DNA form, the CDR3 reads TGCGCCAGCAGCCTCTCGACAGGGGACTCTGGAAACACCATATATTTT. It encodes CASSLSTGDSGNTIYF.

The chain joins TRBV4-1 to TRBJ1-5; D remains unclear. Per the germline V gene, CDR1 is MGHRA and CDR2 is YSYEKL. Trimming took off 0 bases at V and 3 bases at J, with 12 bases between the two ends. The CDR3 is 16 residues long. CDR3 region: CASSQERVVDNQPQHF. The CDR3 DNA follows: TGCGCCAGCAGCCAAGAAAGGGTGGTTGACAATCAGCCCCAGCATTTT.

The chain uses TRBV6-6 and TRBJ1-2; no clear D gene. Deletions cut 5 bases from V and 7 bases from J, with 11 bases between. The CDR3 runs 12 residues. CDR1 is MNHNY, CDR2 SVGAGI, per germline (reference sequence). CDR3 nucleotide sequence: TGTGCCAGCAGTAAGAGTGTAACTGGCTACACCTTC. This encodes CASSKSVTGYTF.

The chain carries TRBV5-8 and TRBJ1-5; D unclear. The CDR3 is 15 amino acids. Germline CDR1 is SGHTS and CDR2 is YDEGEE. The ends were cut back, 3 bases at V and 0 bases at J, with 10 bases in the middle. CDR3 sequence reads: CASSSTDYSNQPQHF. For the CDR3, the DNA is TGTGCCAGCAGCTCCACAGACTATAGCAATCAGCCCCAGCATTTT.

The V call is TRBV18, the J call TRBJ2-1, with 7 nucleotides matching TRBD1. The length of the CDR3 is 12 residues. V lost 3 bases, J lost 8 bases, and 1 base stayed unmatched. Germline values: CDR1 KGHSH, CDR2 LQKENI. The CDR3 DNA reads TGTGCCAGCTCACCTCAGGGGGATGAGCAGTTCTTC. As protein: CASSPQGDEQFF.

This sequence joins TRBV5-4 and TRBJ2-2, with 8 bases aligning to TRBD2. The germline CDR1 and CDR2 sequences are SGHNT and YYREEE (reference sequence). V was clipped by 4 bases and J by 5 bases; unmatched bases: 7. The CDR3 spans 15 residues. The CDR3 is CASSILAGRTGELFF. The CDR3 DNA reads TGTGCCAGCAGCATTTTAGCGGGACGAACCGGGGAGCTGTTTTTT.

The chain joins TRBV5-1 to TRBJ2-3, with 13 bases lining up with TRBD2. The CDR3 extends over 17 amino acids. The V gene end was trimmed by 0 bases and the J gene end by 8 bases; junction bases not matched to a gene: 9. In germline, CDR1 is SGHRS, CDR2 YFSETQ. Written as DNA, the CDR3 is TGCGCCAGCAGCTTGGATTGGTCTGGGACTAGCGGGGCTACGCAGTATTTT. Protein: CASSLDWSGTSGATQYF. Looking up the rest from reference TRBV5-1 and TRBJ2-3 gives the full variable domain: KAGVTQTPRYLIKTRGQQVTLSCSPISGHRSVSWYQQTPGQGLQFLFEYFSETQRNKGNFPGRFSGRQFSNSRSEMNVSTLELGDSALYLCASSLDWSGTSGATQYFGPGTRLTVL.

This sequence joins TRBV11-3 and TRBJ2-1; D is uncertain. This CDR3 has 13 amino acids. Trimming took off 0 bases at V and 4 bases at J, with 4 bases between the two ends. Germline CDR1 and CDR2: SGHNT and YENEEA. The CDR3 loop reads CASSLDQYNEQFF. CDR3 coding DNA: TGTGCCAGCAGCTTAGATCAATACAATGAGCAGTTCTTC. Looking up the rest from reference TRBV11-3 and TRBJ2-1 gives the full variable domain: EAGVVQSPRYKIIEKKQPVAFWCNPISGHNTLYWYLQNLGQGPELLIRYENEEAVDDSQLPKDRFSAERLKGVDSTLKIQPAELGDSAVYLCASSLDQYNEQFFGPGTRLTVL.

A few counts support this clone. J is TRBJ2-7 and V is TRBV7-9, with D tentatively TRBD2 (6 bases). Germline assignment: CDR1 SEHNR and CDR2 FQNEAQ (reference sequence). Trimming removed 3 bases at V and 3 bases at J, with 15 bases between. The CDR3 is 15 amino acids. The CDR3 nucleotides are TGTGCCAGCAGCTTTGGGAAGGAGGGGCTCTACGAGCAGTACTTC. Amino acids: CASSFGKEGLYEQYF.

The V and J genes are TRBV7-9 and TRBJ2-5; no clear D. This CDR3 contains 13 residues. Germline V lookup: CDR1 SEHNR, CDR2 FQNEAQ (reference sequence). V was shortened by 5 bases and J by 4 bases, with 11 bases between the two germline ends. The CDR3 nucleotides are TGTGCCAGCAGCCCGCTACCGATAGAGACCCAGTACTTC. Amino acid sequence: CASSPLPIETQYF.

The gene calls are TRBV9 and TRBJ2-1; perhaps D is TRBD1 or TRBD2 (5 bases each). The germline gives CDR1 SGDLS, CDR2 YYNGEE. Trimming removed 3 bases from V and 8 bases from J, with 21 bases in between. The CDR3 sequence is 16 residues long. This CDR3 is CASSAETVGVMDEQFF. CDR3 sequence (DNA): TGTGCCAGCAGCGCCGAGACAGTGGGAGTGATGGATGAGCAGTTCTTC.

V gene TRBV11-3 combines with J gene TRBJ1-1, with unresolved D. CDR3 length equals 16 residues. Germline V gene data show CDR1 as SGHNT and CDR2 as YENEEA. V was cut by 1 base and J by 2 bases, with 14 bases left in between. The CDR3 sequence is CASSLGLGRSNTEAFF. For the CDR3, the DNA is TGTGCCAGCAGCTTAGGCCTCGGGCGGTCCAACACTGAAGCTTTCTTT.

The chain employs TRBV2 and TRBJ1-2, with D uncertain. Between the trimmed V and J ends, which lost 2 bases and 5 bases, there was a span of 15 bases. The CDR3 length is 15 residues. Germline-derived CDR1 and CDR2 are SNHLY and FYNNEI. Written as DNA, the CDR3 is TGTGCCAGCAGTGAAAATCCGGGAGGCCGTTATGGCTACACCTTC. Amino acids: CASSENPGGRYGYTF.

The rearrangement uses TRBV27 and TRBJ1-4, with D tentatively TRBD1 (5 bases). Trimming took 1 base from V and 4 from J, leaving 13 bases between them. Germline V lookup: CDR1 MNHEY, CDR2 SMNVEV (reference sequence). The CDR3 is made up of 16 amino acids. DNA of the CDR3: TGTGCCAGCAGTTTATGGGCCGGGGCTAGTAATGAAAAACTGTTTTTT. It is translated as CASSLWAGASNEKLFF.

The gene calls are TRBV10-3 and TRBJ2-7; TRBD1 is a possible D gene (6 bases). There are 14 residues in the CDR3. The V gene lost 0 bases and the J gene lost 3 bases, with 9 bases spanning the gap. Germline CDR1 reads ENHRY; CDR2 reads SYGVKD. The CDR3 DNA is TGTGCCATCAGTGAGTCGAGGGACAACTACGAGCAGTACTTC. Its protein is CAISESRDNYEQYF.

V and J are TRBV7-6 and TRBJ1-4, with a possible D match to TRBD1 (5 bases). The V gene's germline CDR1 is SGHVS and CDR2 FNYEAQ. CDR3 length: 15 amino acids. V lost 5 bases to trimming and J lost 2 bases, with 12 bases between them. This CDR3 reads CASSPARGTNEKLFF. In nucleotides, the CDR3 is TGTGCCAGCAGCCCTGCGAGGGGTACTAATGAAAAACTGTTTTTT. The entire variable domain, with the rest obtained from reference TRBV7-6 and TRBJ1-4, is as follows: GAGVSQSPRYKVTKRGQDVALRCDPISGHVSLYWYRQALGQGPEFLTYFNYEAQQDKSGLPNDRFSAERPEGSISTLTIQRTEQRDSAMYRCASSPARGTNEKLFFGSGTQLSVL.